This paragraph covers one T cell receptor (beta chain) sequence. The data derive from a study of PD-L1 blockade in urothelial cancer. For the study at large: A median approximately 150,000 T cells were found in blood samples.

Diagnoses among patients were locally advanced or metastatic urothelial carcinoma. This table comes from immunoSEQ multiplex PCR, and its TCRdb copy is limited to in-frame clones, with some not included. The table includes about 100,000 clones, 90% to 95% detected once. Trimming cost V 3 bases and J 0 bases, with 9 bases left between them. Looked up from germline, CDR1 is LNHDA and CDR2 is SQIVND (reference sequence). The CDR3 has 15 amino acids. The sample was PBMCs, taken around atezolizumab (anti-PD-L1) treatment. This TCR came from a woman older than 75 with urothelial cancer. The genes are TRBV19 and TRBJ1-3, with a tentative D call TRBD1 (5 bases). The CDR3 DNA reads TGTGCCAGTAGTATGCAGGGTCTCTCTGGAAACACCATATATTTT. It is translated as CASSMQGLSGNTIYF.